The 9 T cell receptor beta chains presented below share a single source sample, sequenced in a study of T cell responses to AZD1222 COVID-19 vaccine. Produced via immunoSEQ multiplex PCR; TCRdb's table is partial and in-frame only. This table holds approximately 180,000 clones, around nine tenths found once. The sample in question was peripheral blood, obtained 28 days after the second dose of the MenACWY control vaccine. These receptors were taken from an adult who received the MenACWY meningococcal vaccine as a control.

As concerns this clone: The same CDR3 arises from other DNA sequences in this sample as well. The J gene is TRBJ1-1, the V gene TRBV30; D is ambiguous. This CDR3 comprises 12 residues. The germline V and J ends were trimmed by 3 bases and 2 bases, with 7 bases remaining between them. The V gene's germline CDR1 is GTSNPN and CDR2 SVGIG (reference sequence). The CDR3 sequence is CAWRATNTEAFF. The CDR3 DNA reads as TGTGCCTGGAGAGCGACCAACACTGAAGCTTTCTTT.

This chain connects TRBV9 to TRBJ1-1; D ambiguous. CDR3 length equals 18 residues. Trimming stripped 4 bases from V and 1 base from J, with 23 bases between. Germline V lookup: CDR1 SGDLS, CDR2 YYNGEE. The CDR3 sequence is CASSPTAGVRPPNTEAFF. In DNA form, the CDR3 reads TGTGCCAGCAGCCCCACAGCGGGAGTAAGGCCCCCGAACACTGAAGCTTTCTTT.

The gene calls are TRBV7-2 and TRBJ1-1, with 9 bases aligning to TRBD1. CDR1 is SGHTA and CDR2 is FQGNSA in the germline V gene. The CDR3 totals 13 residues. The J segment lost 6 bases and the V segment lost 5 bases, leaving 4 bases of the junction unmatched. The CDR3 sequence is CASSLGTGSEAFF. CDR3 nucleotide sequence: TGTGCCAGCAGCCTAGGGACAGGGTCTGAAGCTTTCTTT.

V usage is TRBV15 and J usage is TRBJ2-7; possibly TRBD2 for D (6 bases). Germline CDR1 LNHNV, CDR2 YYDKDF (reference sequence). Trimming took off 1 base at V and 2 bases at J, with 21 bases between the two ends. This CDR3 is 18 amino acids long. The CDR3 DNA follows: TGTGCCACCAGCAGAGTAGCGCGGAGCGGGCAGGGACCCTACGAGCAGTACTTC. Translation: CATSRVARSGQGPYEQYF.

The V and J genes are TRBV20-1 and TRBJ1-2, with D perhaps matching TRBD1 (6 bases). With 3 bases removed from V and 8 bases from J, the gap between germline ends came to 13 bases. The CDR3 contains 12 residues. Germline values: CDR1 DFQATT, CDR2 SNEGSKA (reference sequence). The CDR3 here is CSASGGAGGYTF. The CDR3, as DNA: TGCAGTGCTAGTGGGGGCGCGGGGGGCTACACCTTC.

The V gene is TRBV19, the J gene TRBJ1-6; 8 bases are shared with TRBD1. CDR1 and CDR2 from the germline V gene are LNHDA and SQIVND (reference sequence). CDR3 length: 15 amino acids. V shed 5 bases and J 6 bases; nucleotides not matched to a gene: 6. The CDR3 DNA sequence: TGTGCCAGTAGTGCCGGACAGGGAGGTAATTCACCCCTCCACTTT. The encoded protein is CASSAGQGGNSPLHF.

The chain is built from TRBV27 and TRBJ1-2; the D is unclear. Between the trimmed V and J ends, which lost 8 bases and 4 bases, there was a span of 20 bases. The germline V gene has CDR1 MNHEY and CDR2 SMNVEV (reference sequence). The length of the CDR3 is 15 residues. The CDR3 nucleotides read TGTGCCAGCCACCCGGTCGGGTCCTCTGGCTATGGCTACACCTTC. Translating it yields CASHPVGSSGYGYTF.

This clone was seen a few times. V is TRBV7-9 and J is TRBJ1-5, with 10 positions matching TRBD1. Germline CDR1 SEHNR, CDR2 FQNEAQ (reference sequence). V shed 0 bases and J 5 bases; nucleotides not matched to a gene: 4. The CDR3 is 16 amino acids. In DNA form, the CDR3 reads TGTGCCAGCAGCTTAGCCCTGACAGGGGGCCATCAGCCCCAGCATTTT. The encoded protein is CASSLALTGGHQPQHF.

The J gene is TRBJ1-2, the V gene TRBV7-9; no firm D call. Per the germline V gene, CDR1 is SEHNR and CDR2 is FQNEAQ (reference sequence). V was shortened by 1 base and J by 10 bases, with 10 bases between the two germline ends. The CDR3 length is 12 residues. CDR3 bases: TGTGCCAGCAGCTTAGATCAGTCAGACTACACCTTC. This sequence encodes CASSLDQSDYTF.